Presented here are 22 T cell receptor beta chains from one specimen sequenced in a study of regulatory T cells in long-lasting Graves disease. Libraries of TCR beta came from iRepertoire HTBI primers plus Arm-PCR of CDR3 regions. TCRdb fed the multiplex PCR reads into MiXCR, producing one record per CDR3 protein. The sample holds approximately 310,000 distinct CDR3 sequences; more than 15% are singletons and the top ten take less than 40%. Time point reported: newly diagnosed GD, antithyroid drugs for less than 3 months. Scientists built the TCR library using RNA that was extracted from PBMCs. This sample comprised peripheral blood mononuclear cells (PBMCs), obtained at new diagnosis, from a patient treated with antithyroid drugs. The source is a female donor with Graves disease.

This clonotype was observed at least ten times. The chain carries TRBV12-5 and TRBJ2-1, with 9 nucleotides matching TRBD1. The CDR3 runs to 22 residues. Germline CDR1 is LGHNT and CDR2 is FRNRAP. V gave up 2 bases and J gave up 0 bases; unmatched junction bases: 20. CDR3: CASGLLIPGDRGILSSYNEQFF. CDR3 DNA: TGTGCTAGTGGTTTGCTGATTCCGGGAGACAGGGGGATACTAAGCTCCTACAATGAGCAGTTCTTC.

On this clonotype: This likely stems from a read error, as it lies one base from a far larger clone. The chain has TRBV15 and TRBJ2-5; 7 nucleotides agree with TRBD1. The closer fit of TRBJ2-1 to the DNA end suggests the J call may be wrong. The CDR3 consists of 16 residues. Per germline, CDR1 LNHNV and CDR2 YYDKDF (reference sequence). Written as DNA, the CDR3 is TGTGCCACCAGCAGGGGGGACAGCCAAATGGGCTACGAGCAGTTCTTC. It codes for CATSRGDSQMGYEQFF.

In its sample, this clonotype was seen many times. This chain uses TRBV19 with TRBJ2-7, with TRBD2 matching 14 bases. In germline, CDR1 is LNHDA, CDR2 SQIVND (reference sequence). J gave up 4 bases and V 5 bases, and 7 bases lay outside the gene matches. CDR3 size: 16 residues. The CDR3 is CASSRGTSGSGYEQYF. CDR3 in DNA: TGTGCCAGTAGTCGAGGGACTAGCGGGAGTGGGTACGAGCAGTACTTC.

This clonotype was recorded at least ten times. The chain combines TRBV11-2 with TRBJ1-3, with D unclear. The germline gives CDR1 SGHAT, CDR2 FQNNGV. The CDR3 runs 15 residues. V shed 0 bases and J shed 0 bases, with 6 bases lying between them. CDR3 loop: CASSLDGRSGNTIYF. The DNA of the CDR3 is TGTGCCAGCAGCTTAGATGGGCGCTCTGGAAACACCATATATTTT.

On this clonotype: Given a much more abundant clone one base away, this may be a read error. V and J are TRBV6-2 or TRBV6-3 and TRBJ2-4, with TRBD2 identical over 11 bases. Trimming cost V 2 bases and J 13 bases; bases outside gene matches: 22. This CDR3 has 19 amino acids. Germline CDR1 MNHEY, CDR2 SVGEGT. CDR3 coding DNA: TGTGCCAGCAGTTACATCAGGCGACTAGCGGGAATTAGGGACAATGAGCAGTACTTC. It is translated as CASSYIRRLAGIRDNEQYF.

This chain uses TRBV5-1 with TRBJ2-7, with D possibly TRBD2 on 6 matching bases. CDR3 length equals 11 residues. With 5 bases removed from V and 7 bases from J, the gap between germline ends came to 10 bases. Germline loops: CDR1 SGHRS, CDR2 YFSETQ. CDR3 nucleotides: TGCGCCAGCAGGGAGGGTGGAGAGCAGTACTTC. This gives the protein CASREGGEQYF.

This clonotype turned up a few times. At one boundary the junction diverges from the germline segment, which might be a read error. V and J are TRBV5-1 and TRBJ1-2; D is uncertain. CDR3 size: 13 residues. Germline lookup yields CDR1 SGHRS and CDR2 YFSETQ. This chain's CDR3 is CASSFSNNYGHTF. The DNA for the CDR3 is TGCGCCAGCAGCTTCTCGAATAACTATGGCCACACCTTC.

Turning to this clonotype: This may be a read error, as it is one base from a much larger clone. The V gene is TRBV7-9, the J gene TRBJ2-3; 7 bases fit TRBD1. The DNA end is more similar to TRBJ1-5, so the J call may be wrong. The CDR3 extends over 15 amino acids. Germline CDR1 SEHNR, CDR2 FQNEAQ (reference sequence). In nucleotides, the CDR3 is TGTGCCAGCAGCTCGGGACAGACTTTCACAGATACGCAGCATTTT. This codes for CASSSGQTFTDTQHF.

On this clonotype itself: This sequence may be a read error, since a much larger clone differs from it by one base. The chain joins TRBV20-1 to TRBJ2-5; 8 nucleotides agree with TRBD1. CDR1 is DFQATT, CDR2 SNEGSKA, per germline (reference sequence). There are 14 residues in the CDR3. V shed 7 bases, J shed 5 bases, and the junction held 12 bases outside the gene matches. The CDR3 is CSVKAGGFGETQYF. The CDR3 DNA follows: TGCAGTGTTAAGGCAGGGGGCTTTGGGGAGACCCAGTACTTC.

This clonotype occurred a few times. The V call is TRBV7-2, the J call TRBJ1-4, with 7 bases fitting TRBD1. The germline CDR1 and CDR2 sequences are SGHTA and FQGNSA. The V and J ends lost 5 bases and 0 bases, in that order; junction bases with no gene match: 12. The CDR3 spans 18 residues. As DNA, the CDR3 is TGTGCCAGCAGCCAAGGGACAGCCATCACAGCAACTAATGAAAAACTGTTTTTT. Translated: CASSQGTAITATNEKLFF.

Notes on this clonotype: This may be a read error, as it is one base from a much larger clone. Written as DNA, the CDR3 is TGTGCCAGCAGTTTAGCGACCGAGACAGGGGGAGAGACCCAGTACTTC. This sequence encodes CASSLATETGGETQYF. V and J are TRBV12-3 or TRBV12-4 and TRBJ2-5, with 9 bases that match TRBD1. With V trimmed by 0 bases and J by 4 bases, 6 bases remained unmatched. The CDR3 is 16 amino acids.

This clonotype was counted at least ten times. The chain is built from TRBV6-2 or TRBV6-3 and TRBJ2-7, with TRBD1 as a possible D gene (5 bases). The CDR3 covers 11 residues. Trimming took off 5 bases at V and 6 bases at J, with 8 bases between the two ends. CDR1 is MNHEY, CDR2 SVGEGT, per germline. The CDR3 is CASSRQSEQYF. For the CDR3, the DNA is TGTGCCAGCAGTCGACAGAGCGAGCAGTACTTC.

This clonotype appeared many times. The CDR3 here is CASSAGTGTYEQYF. The CDR3 nucleotides are TGTGCCAGCAGCGCCGGGACAGGGACCTACGAGCAGTACTTC. V and J are TRBV11-3 and TRBJ2-7; 9 nucleotides line up with TRBD1. Germline V lookup: CDR1 SGHNT, CDR2 YENEEA. The CDR3 is 14 amino acids. The junction had 4 bases not matched to a gene; V was cut back by 5 bases and J by 2 bases.

This clonotype showed up many times. This rearrangement joins TRBV30 to TRBJ2-5, with a weak D call TRBD1 (5 bases). The CDR3 loop spans 11 amino acids. Per the germline V gene, CDR1 is GTSNPN and CDR2 is SVGIG (reference sequence). Trimming took 1 base from V and 5 from J, leaving 5 bases between them. CDR3 coding DNA: TGTGCCTGGAGTGGGGGCGAGACCCAGTACTTC. Protein: CAWSGGETQYF.

On this clonotype itself: One junction end disagrees with the germline gene, perhaps due to a read error. This chain joins TRBV29-1 and TRBJ1-6; D not certain. Germline V lookup: CDR1 SQVTM, CDR2 ANQGSEA. The CDR3 totals 12 residues. The CDR3 coding sequence is TGCAGCGTTCAAGATCCGAATTCACCCCTCCACTTT. Amino acid sequence: CSVQDPNSPLHF.

At least ten counts were recorded for this clonotype. The gene calls are TRBV2 and TRBJ2-2; TRBD2 agrees at 11 bases. The CDR3 is made up of 15 amino acids. V gave up 6 bases and J gave up 1 base; unmatched junction bases: 1. Germline loops: CDR1 SNHLY, CDR2 FYNNEI. The CDR3 coding sequence is TGTGCCAGCAGCACTAGCGGGAGGAACACCGGGGAGCTGTTTTTT. This codes for CASSTSGRNTGELFF.

This clonotype has just a few counts. The rearrangement joins TRBV9 to TRBJ2-7; 10 bases are shared with TRBD2. V was pared by 4 bases and J by 2 bases, with 6 bases of the junction left unmatched. The CDR3 sequence is 15 residues long. Looked up from germline, CDR1 is SGDLS and CDR2 is YYNGEE. CDR3: CASSPPSGRAYEQYF. The CDR3 DNA reads as TGTGCCAGCAGCCCCCCTAGCGGGAGAGCCTACGAGCAGTACTTC. Complete variable domain (other parts from reference TRBV9 and TRBJ2-7): DSGVTQTPKHLITATGQRVTLRCSPRSGDLSVYWYQQSLDQGLQFLIQYYNGEERAKGNILERFSAQQFPDLHSELNLSSLELGDSALYFCASSPPSGRAYEQYFGPGTRLTVT.

This clonotype was detected ten times or more. The chain joins TRBV19 to TRBJ1-4; D is uncertain. With 6 bases removed from V and 4 bases from J, the gap between germline ends came to 15 bases. In germline, CDR1 is LNHDA, CDR2 SQIVND (reference sequence). The CDR3 spans 15 residues. The CDR3 coding sequence is TGTGCCAGTAGCCCTCAGAGGGAGAATAATGAAAAACTGTTTTTT. This codes for CASSPQRENNEKLFF.

This clonotype was seen repeatedly, ten times or more. This chain joins TRBV19 and TRBJ2-7; 8 bases fit TRBD1. CDR3 length: 15 amino acids. The germline V gene encodes CDR1 LNHDA and CDR2 SQIVND (reference sequence). The J segment lost 2 bases and the V segment lost 4 bases, leaving 7 bases of the junction unmatched. The CDR3 region is CASSRAWTGTYEQYF. The CDR3 DNA reads TGTGCCAGTAGTAGGGCCTGGACAGGGACCTACGAGCAGTACTTC.

This clonotype was detected ten times or more. V is TRBV12-3 or TRBV12-4 and J is TRBJ1-5, with TRBD1 matching 9 bases. This CDR3 is built from 14 residues. Trimming removed 6 bases from V and 7 bases from J; junction bases left unmatched: 7. CDR3 loop: CASSQTGGGQPQHF. CDR3 sequence (DNA): TGTGCCAGCAGCCAAACAGGGGGCGGGCAGCCCCAGCATTTT.

With regard to this clonotype: A read error is possible here, since a much larger clone lies one base away. The gene calls are TRBV20-1 and TRBJ2-7, with D perhaps given as TRBD1 or TRBD2 (5 bases each). Between the trimmed V and J ends, which lost 1 base and 7 bases, there was a span of 20 bases. CDR3 length: 15 amino acids. Germline lookup yields CDR1 DFQATT and CDR2 SNEGSKA (reference sequence). DNA for the CDR3: TGCAGTGCTAGAGGATGGGACCTCTCCTACAATGAGCAGTACTTC. This codes for CSARGWDLSYNEQYF.

Ten or more counts support this clonotype. The J gene is TRBJ2-7, the V gene TRBV27, with D maybe TRBD1 (7 bases). Germline CDR1 is MNHEY and CDR2 is SMNVEV (reference sequence). Between the trimmed V and J ends, which lost 6 bases and 3 bases, there was a span of 15 bases. This CDR3 spans 14 amino acids. The DNA for the CDR3 is TGTGCCAGCAGCCCGACAGGGAGGAACTACGAGCAGTACTTC. Its translation: CASSPTGRNYEQYF.